This T cell receptor beta chain emerged from a study of T cell responses to AZD1222 COVID-19 vaccine. Study background: Whether given at about 4 or about 12 weeks, second doses were pooled.

Study-wide results and limits: An increase in Spike-specific TCR breadth and depth was observed after two AZD1222 doses.

The CDR3 runs 15 residues. The germline gives CDR1 MGHDK, CDR2 SYGVNS. Trimming removed 7 bases at V and 2 bases at J, with 17 bases between. Clones were sequenced by immunoSEQ multiplex PCR, and TCRdb holds only the in-frame ones, with some missing. Of fewer than 110,000 clones in the sample, roughly 86% were seen once. This clone was detected a few times. What it binds is unknown. This specimen consisted of peripheral blood, obtained on day 0 of AZD1222 vaccination. This sequence originates from an adult in good health. The chain combines TRBV25-1 with TRBJ2-5; tentative D call: TRBD1 (6 bases). This CDR3 reads CASTPPRTDQETQYF. CDR3 DNA: TGTGCCAGCACACCACCTCGGACAGATCAAGAGACCCAGTACTTC.